These 23 T cell receptor beta chains came from one sample sequenced in a study of blood T cells in healthy people across ages. Then a second PCR, running about 6 to 12 cycles, was carried out with a sample-barcoded 5' primer and a J-beta primer mix. TCRdb re-derived calls from the 5' RACE reads in MiXCR, one entry per CDR3 protein. The sample holds 800,000 to 950,000 distinct CDR3 sequences; about 29% are singletons and the top ten take roughly 10%. The same data also contributed to another study, on T cells of mothers and their children.

The source material was blood. The receptors originated from a woman in her thirties or forties in good health.

This clonotype was recorded a few times. The chain has TRBV5-1 and TRBJ1-6; D call uncertain. The CDR3 loop spans 14 amino acids. Germline V gene lookup returns CDR1 SGHRS and CDR2 YFSETQ. V lost 0 bases to trimming and J lost 7 bases, with 8 bases between them. CDR3 amino acids: CASSLADGNSPLHF. The CDR3 region has the DNA TGCGCCAGCAGCTTGGCCGACGGGAATTCACCCCTCCACTTT.

This chain joins TRBV7-3 and TRBJ2-2; D not resolved. The CDR3 is 13 amino acids. Germline V lookup: CDR1 SGHTA, CDR2 FQGTGA. The V end was cut by 1 base, the J end by 2 bases, with 2 bases between. DNA for the CDR3: TGTGCCAGCAGCTTAATCAACACCGGGGAGCTGTTTTTT. Amino acids: CASSLINTGELFF.

Comments on this clonotype: One base away lies a much larger clone, so this may be a sequencing read error. The gene calls are TRBV18 and TRBJ2-5; 9 positions match TRBD1. Germline V gene sequence: CDR1 KGHSH, CDR2 LQKENI. The CDR3 has 16 residues. V shed 3 bases and J 11 bases; nucleotides not matched to a gene: 16. The DNA of the CDR3 is TGTGCCAGCTCACCTTCTCTGGGACAGGGTGGCGGAGAGCAGTACTTC. Its translation is CASSPSLGQGGGEQYF.

V usage is TRBV4-1 and J usage is TRBJ2-7, with TRBD2 identical over 8 bases. The CDR3 length is 16 residues. The V gene's germline CDR1 is MGHRA and CDR2 YSYEKL. Unmatched junction bases numbered 10, after V lost 5 bases and J lost 1 base. CDR3 sequence (DNA): TGCGCCAGCAGCGACGACGGGGCGGGGGGTTCCTACGAGCAGTACTTC. Residues: CASSDDGAGGSYEQYF.

This clonotype showed up many times. The V call is TRBV7-6, the J call TRBJ2-7, with 7 bases that match TRBD1. CDR1 SGHVS and CDR2 FNYEAQ come from the germline V gene. J lost 3 bases, V lost 5 bases, and 7 bases had no gene match. The CDR3 totals 14 residues. The DNA of the CDR3 is TGTGCCAGCAGCCCTACGGGACAGTACTACGAGCAGTACTTC. Translating gives CASSPTGQYYEQYF.

The table lists this clonotype with a count of one. This chain connects TRBV30 to TRBJ2-6; D possibly corresponds to TRBD1 (5 bases). The CDR3 is 15 amino acids. In germline, CDR1 is GTSNPN, CDR2 SVGIG (reference sequence). Trimming left V 2 bases short and J 1 base short, with 9 bases between. The CDR3 sequence is CAWSPGFSGANVLTF. CDR3 bases: TGTGCCTGGAGTCCAGGGTTTTCTGGGGCCAACGTCCTGACTTTC.

This clonotype was detected ten times or more. The V gene is TRBV29-1, the J gene TRBJ2-1; TRBD2 aligns across 7 bases. CDR1 and CDR2 from the germline V gene are SQVTM and ANQGSEA. CDR3 length: 12 amino acids. J lost 6 bases, V lost 7 bases, and 6 bases had no gene match. This CDR3 reads CSGVTSPNEQFF. The CDR3 DNA sequence: TGCAGCGGGGTGACTAGCCCCAATGAGCAGTTCTTC.

This clonotype was seen many times. The gene calls are TRBV29-1 and TRBJ1-4, with TRBD1 matching 9 bases. V gave up 7 bases and J gave up 8 bases; unmatched junction bases: 5. In germline, CDR1 is SQVTM, CDR2 ANQGSEA. CDR3 length equals 12 residues. CDR3 residues: CSARTGVEKLFF. CDR3 sequence (DNA): TGCAGCGCCAGGACAGGGGTGGAAAAACTGTTTTTT.

This clonotype has a handful of counts. V and J are TRBV4-1 and TRBJ2-1; D uncertain. CDR3 length: 15 amino acids. The germline V gene encodes CDR1 MGHRA and CDR2 YSYEKL. The ends were cut back, 0 bases at V and 6 bases at J, with 12 bases in the middle. CDR3 DNA sequence: TGCGCCAGCAGCCAAGATACCAGTTTTGCCAATGAGCAGTTCTTC. This sequence encodes CASSQDTSFANEQFF.

V and J are TRBV5-1 and TRBJ1-2; D is possibly TRBD1 (5 bases). Germline V gene sequence: CDR1 SGHRS, CDR2 YFSETQ. The CDR3 sequence is 16 residues long. Trimming took off 4 bases at V and 0 bases at J, with 16 bases between the two ends. The CDR3 reads CASSVQGAPSNYGYTF. The DNA of the CDR3 is TGCGCCAGCAGCGTGCAGGGTGCCCCTTCTAACTATGGCTACACCTTC.

V is TRBV18 and J is TRBJ2-1, with TRBD2 as a possible D gene (5 bases). Germline lookup yields CDR1 KGHSH and CDR2 LQKENI. The CDR3 consists of 17 residues. V was trimmed by 5 bases and J by 0 bases, leaving 17 bases between them. The CDR3 region is CASSSEVRGSSYNEQFF. Written as DNA, the CDR3 is TGTGCCAGCTCATCAGAGGTACGGGGAAGCTCCTACAATGAGCAGTTCTTC.

The CDR3 DNA reads TGTGCCAGCAGTGAAACTAAAGCAGGGGAATTTAACTATGGCTACACCTTC. This translates into CASSETKAGEFNYGYTF. The V gene is TRBV2, the J gene TRBJ1-2, with D perhaps TRBD1 (6 bases). The CDR3 consists of 17 residues. V was trimmed by 2 bases and J by 1 base, leaving 17 bases between them. The germline V gene encodes CDR1 SNHLY and CDR2 FYNNEI.

This clonotype was detected ten times or more. The chain carries TRBV20-1 and TRBJ2-1; 10 bases are shared with TRBD2. V was clipped by 0 bases and J by 8 bases; unmatched bases: 10. The CDR3 loop spans 16 amino acids. Germline V gene data show CDR1 as DFQATT and CDR2 as SNEGSKA (reference sequence). CDR3 sequence (DNA): TGCAGTGCTAGAGATCCCCACAGCGGGGGGGGGGATGAGCAGTTCTTC. Translating gives CSARDPHSGGGDEQFF.

This chain joins TRBV12-3 or TRBV12-4 and TRBJ1-1; perhaps TRBD1 as D (6 bases). V was shortened by 5 bases and J by 7 bases, with 20 bases between the two germline ends. CDR3 size: 15 residues. The DNA of the CDR3 is TGTGCCAGCAGTCTCCGACAGGCCTCCTTCGGTGAAGCTTTCTTT. Amino acids: CASSLRQASFGEAFF.

This clonotype was picked up many times. The V gene is TRBV6-5, the J gene TRBJ1-1; D may be TRBD1 (5 bases). Germline V gene lookup returns CDR1 MNHEY and CDR2 SVGAGI. This CDR3 contains 14 residues. The V end was cut by 5 bases, the J end by 3 bases, with 13 bases between. The CDR3 DNA reads TGTGCCAGCAGTATGCAGGGTGTGTACACTGAAGCTTTCTTT. Amino acid sequence: CASSMQGVYTEAFF.

The gene calls are TRBV21-1 and TRBJ2-3. TRBV21-1 is reported as a pseudogene. The CDR3 spans 13 residues. CDR3 nucleotide sequence: TGTGCCAGCCTCAGAAACTACCAAGAGACCCGGTATTTT. This encodes CASLRNYQETRYF.

This clonotype was found many times. Here the CDR3 DNA reads TGCGCCAGCAGTTGGCTAGCGGGTTCTGAGACCCAGTACTTC. This encodes CASSWLAGSETQYF. The J gene is TRBJ2-5, the V gene TRBV10-2, with 8 bases identical to TRBD2. CDR1 and CDR2 from the germline V gene are WSHSY and SAAADI. V was pared by 5 bases and J by 5 bases, with 7 bases of the junction left unmatched. The CDR3 is made up of 14 amino acids.

The table lists this clonotype with a few counts. The CDR3 sequence: CATSDYRGGGANVLTF. In DNA form, the CDR3 reads TGTGCCACCAGTGATTATCGGGGAGGTGGGGCCAACGTCCTGACTTTC. V is TRBV24-1 and J is TRBJ2-6, with a possible D match to TRBD2 (6 bases). Germline V lookup: CDR1 KGHDR, CDR2 SFDVKD. Trimming took 2 bases from V and 3 from J, leaving 10 bases between them. The CDR3 runs to 16 residues.

This clonotype was found a few times. This chain links TRBV28 with TRBJ2-2, with D perhaps assigned TRBD1 or TRBD2 (5 bases each). Trimming took off 3 bases at V and 3 bases at J, with 20 bases between the two ends. The CDR3 totals 18 residues. CDR1 and CDR2 (germline): MDHEN, SYDVKM. DNA for the CDR3: TGTGCCAGCAGTTTGCCGACGAAGACGGGGCGGTACACCGGGGAGCTGTTTTTT. This encodes CASSLPTKTGRYTGELFF.

V and J are TRBV7-9 and TRBJ1-2; D possibly corresponds to TRBD1 (5 bases). CDR3 length: 16 residues. Germline-derived CDR1 and CDR2 are SEHNR and FQNEAQ (reference sequence). The V gene lost 4 bases and the J gene lost 7 bases, with 22 bases spanning the gap. The CDR3 region is CASSSGPSGAFGGYTF. CDR3 nucleotides: TGTGCCAGCAGCTCCGGTCCCTCTGGGGCGTTTGGTGGCTACACCTTC.

This clonotype occurred a few times. The chain combines TRBV6-1 with TRBJ1-1, with D unresolved. With 11 bases removed from V and 4 bases from J, the gap between germline ends came to 14 bases. CDR1 MNHNS and CDR2 SASEGT come from the germline V gene. This CDR3 comprises 12 residues. The CDR3 region has the DNA TGTGCCGCCCCCCGGTCGACCACTGAAGCTTTCTTT. Its protein is CAAPRSTTEAFF.

This clonotype has a count of ten or more. The rearrangement joins TRBV5-1 to TRBJ2-1; D gene uncertain. CDR3 length: 16 amino acids. From germline, CDR1 is SGHRS and CDR2 YFSETQ. The V and J ends lost 0 bases and 0 bases respectively, with 10 bases between them. The CDR3 nucleotides read TGCGCCAGCAGCTTGGCCGCCGTGTACTCCTACAATGAGCAGTTCTTC. This translates into CASSLAAVYSYNEQFF.

The chain uses TRBV12-3 or TRBV12-4 and TRBJ1-1; possibly TRBD1 for D (5 bases). This CDR3 has 15 amino acids. Trimming stripped 7 bases from V and 4 bases from J, with 19 bases between. Here the CDR3 reads CASTPSRGEFTEAFF. DNA for the CDR3: TGTGCCAGCACCCCGAGTCGGGGGGAGTTCACTGAAGCTTTCTTT.